This entry lists 4 T cell receptor beta chains sequenced from one sample in a study of cytomegalovirus exposure and HLA in healthy donors. 60 Vbeta and 13 Jbeta primers were used in PCR. Clones were read by immunoSEQ multiplex PCR, and TCRdb kept only the in-frame ones, dropping some. Of about 160,000 clones listed, 81% are singletons. The sequenced sample was PBMCs. These receptors all stem from a man in his fifties in good health and CMV-seropositive.

This clone has just a few counts. The rearrangement uses TRBV5-1 and TRBJ2-1; TRBD2 agrees at 11 bases. Trimming took 0 bases from V and 4 from J; bases not matched to a gene: 0. Germline CDR1 is SGHRS and CDR2 is YFSETQ. This CDR3 has 15 amino acids. The CDR3: CASSLASGRYNEQFF. In nucleotides, the CDR3 is TGCGCCAGCAGCTTGGCTAGCGGGAGGTACAATGAGCAGTTCTTC.

The count of this clone is one. This chain's CDR3 is CASSVASGGKGLNTEAFF. CDR3 sequence (DNA): TGTGCCAGCAGCGTAGCTTCTGGGGGGAAGGGCTTAAACACTGAAGCTTTCTTT. V and J are TRBV9 and TRBJ1-1, with a weak D call TRBD1 (5 bases). Germline V gene lookup returns CDR1 SGDLS and CDR2 YYNGEE. This CDR3 has 18 amino acids. V lost 0 bases to trimming and J lost 2 bases, with 20 bases between them.

The chain employs TRBV7-9 and TRBJ2-2; 9 positions agree with TRBD1. J was trimmed by 3 bases and V by 5 bases; bases with no gene match: 7. Germline V gene sequence: CDR1 SEHNR, CDR2 FQNEAQ (reference sequence). The CDR3 spans 16 residues. CDR3 residues: CASSPWTGEDTGELFF. CDR3 sequence (DNA): TGTGCCAGCAGCCCTTGGACAGGGGAGGACACCGGGGAGCTGTTTTTT.

Comments on this clone: A junction end diverges from the germline sequence, so it may reflect a read error. This chain connects TRBV7-8 to TRBJ2-7; 8 bases fit TRBD2. The CDR3 sequence is 16 residues long. CDR1 is SGHVS, CDR2 FQNEAQ, per germline. The CDR3 protein is CAGSLLGGSGTYEQYF. The CDR3 DNA is TGTGCCGGCAGCCTCCTTGGGGGTAGCGGGACCTACGAGCAGTACTTC.